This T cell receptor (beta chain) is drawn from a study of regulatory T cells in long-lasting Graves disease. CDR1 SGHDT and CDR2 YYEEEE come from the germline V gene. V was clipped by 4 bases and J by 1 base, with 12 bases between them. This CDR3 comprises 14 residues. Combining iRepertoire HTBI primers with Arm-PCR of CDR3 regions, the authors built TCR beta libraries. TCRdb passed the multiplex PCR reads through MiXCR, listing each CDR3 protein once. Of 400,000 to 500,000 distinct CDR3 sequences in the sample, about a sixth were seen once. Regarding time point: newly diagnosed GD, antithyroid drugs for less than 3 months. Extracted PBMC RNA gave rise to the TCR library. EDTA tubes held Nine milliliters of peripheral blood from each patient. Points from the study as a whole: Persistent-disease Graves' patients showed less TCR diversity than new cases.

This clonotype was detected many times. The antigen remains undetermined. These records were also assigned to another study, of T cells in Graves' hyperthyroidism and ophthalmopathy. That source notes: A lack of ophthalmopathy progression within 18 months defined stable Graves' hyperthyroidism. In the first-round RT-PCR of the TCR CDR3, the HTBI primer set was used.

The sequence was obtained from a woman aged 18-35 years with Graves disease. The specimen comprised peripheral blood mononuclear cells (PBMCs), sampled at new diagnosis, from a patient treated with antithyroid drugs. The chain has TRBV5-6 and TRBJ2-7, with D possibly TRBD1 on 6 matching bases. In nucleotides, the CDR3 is TGTGCCAGCAGCCCAGGGGCCCTATCCTACGAGCAGTACTTC. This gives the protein CASSPGALSYEQYF.